This entry describes one T cell receptor beta chain. Antigen unknown. The data were obtained in a study of cytomegalovirus exposure and HLA in healthy donors. Study-wide points: Later analysis revealed greater clonal expansion in HLA-associated TCR beta chains than in equally common others.

This CDR3 is 15 amino acids long. V dropped 3 bases and J dropped 2; count of bases not matched to a gene: 3. The V gene's germline CDR1 is ENHRY and CDR2 SYGVKD. This PCR relied on a set of 60 Vbeta primers and 13 Jbeta primers. Sequenced by immunoSEQ multiplex PCR; TCRdb stores in-frame clones only, minus some. The data hold about 120,000 clones, with approximately 86% observed a single time. The sequenced material came from PBMCs. This receptor was identified in a man in his forties in good health and CMV-seronegative. The chain has TRBV10-3 and TRBJ1-2; TRBD1 matches 10 bases. DNA of the CDR3: TGTGCCATCAGTGATCAGACAGGGGGCAACTATGGCTACACCTTC. Its protein is CAISDQTGGNYGYTF.